The 11 T cell receptor beta chains below all came from one sample that was sequenced in a study of CD8 T cell repertoires and HIV-1 epitope variants. Measured with immunoSEQ multiplex PCR; TCRdb has only the in-frame clones, and not every one. The profile shows thousands of clones, 67% of them singletons. Their antigen targets remain unknown. What was sequenced was cultured CD8+ T cells derived from PBMCs. The source of these receptors is a male donor with HIV.

This clone was picked up a small number of times. The genes are TRBV9 and TRBJ1-1; the D is unclear. The CDR3 sequence is 15 residues long. V gave up 3 bases and J gave up 0 bases, with 12 bases separating them. The V gene's germline CDR1 is SGDLS and CDR2 YYNGEE. CDR3 coding DNA: TGTGCCAGCAGCGCCGGGGAGATTTTGAACACTGAAGCTTTCTTT. Protein: CASSAGEILNTEAFF.

This clone was seen a single time. The chain uses TRBV5-6 and TRBJ2-7; no clear D. CDR3 length equals 14 residues. Germline assignment: CDR1 SGHDT and CDR2 YYEEEE. Deletions cut 2 bases from V and 1 base from J, with 10 bases between. In DNA, the CDR3 is TGTGCCAGCAGCTTTACATCAGGATCCTACGAGCAGTACTTC. It codes for CASSFTSGSYEQYF.

The chain employs TRBV28 and TRBJ2-1; D call uncertain. Germline CDR1 and CDR2: MDHEN and SYDVKM. V lost 1 base to trimming and J lost 2 bases, with 9 bases between them. CDR3 size: 15 residues. CDR3 sequence reads: CASSLSADAYNEQFF. The CDR3 DNA sequence: TGTGCCAGCAGTTTATCCGCTGACGCCTACAATGAGCAGTTCTTC.

The chain recombines TRBV19 with TRBJ2-1; 7 nucleotides match TRBD2. Germline trimming cut 1 base from V and 6 bases from J; bases unmatched to any gene: 6. Germline CDR1 reads LNHDA; CDR2 reads SQIVND (reference sequence). The CDR3 runs to 15 residues. CDR3 in DNA: TGTGCCAGTAGTATAGTAAGCGGGAACCCCAATGAGCAGTTCTTC. Encoded protein: CASSIVSGNPNEQFF.

V and J are TRBV9 and TRBJ2-6; D remains ambiguous. Between the trimmed V and J ends, which lost 4 bases and 2 bases, there was a span of 16 bases. The length of the CDR3 is 17 residues. Per germline, CDR1 SGDLS and CDR2 YYNGEE. The CDR3 sequence is CASSRPVLVTGANVLTF. Written as DNA, the CDR3 is TGTGCCAGCAGCCGCCCAGTTCTCGTGACTGGGGCCAACGTCCTGACTTTC.

This chain uses TRBV5-6 with TRBJ2-7; TRBD2 aligns across 9 bases. The CDR3 runs to 14 residues. V trimming: 5 bases; J trimming: 1 base; junction bases outside the gene matches: 4. CDR1 SGHDT and CDR2 YYEEEE come from the germline V gene. The CDR3, as DNA: TGTGCCAGCAGTGTTAGCGGGAGTTCCTACGAGCAGTACTTC. It codes for CASSVSGSSYEQYF.

The chain uses TRBV5-1 and TRBJ2-2, with a weak D call TRBD1 (6 bases). The germline gives CDR1 SGHRS, CDR2 YFSETQ. Trimming removed 4 bases from V and 4 bases from J, with 14 bases in between. The CDR3 is 15 residues long. The CDR3 is CASSPGQLGTGELFF. The CDR3 nucleotides are TGCGCCAGCAGCCCAGGACAGTTAGGCACCGGGGAGCTGTTTTTT.

The chain uses TRBV5-1 and TRBJ1-1, with 7 bases that match TRBD1. The ends lost 4 bases at V and 8 bases at J; junction bases unmatched: 2. This CDR3 spans 11 amino acids. From germline, CDR1 is SGHRS and CDR2 YFSETQ. CDR3 DNA sequence: TGCGCCAGCAGCCTGGGACAGGAAGCTTTCTTT. Amino acid sequence: CASSLGQEAFF.

The V gene is TRBV5-4, the J gene TRBJ1-1, with 10 bases that match TRBD1. The germline V gene encodes CDR1 SGHNT and CDR2 YYREEE (reference sequence). This CDR3 has 14 amino acids. J gave up 7 bases and V 5 bases, and 8 bases lay outside the gene matches. The CDR3: CASRVDRGQGEAFF. CDR3 DNA: TGTGCCAGCAGGGTAGACAGGGGGCAAGGTGAAGCTTTCTTT.

This clone was seen once. This chain joins TRBV4-2 and TRBJ2-3; 7 nucleotides match TRBD1. CDR1 and CDR2 from the germline V gene are LGHNA and YNFKEQ. The CDR3 extends over 15 amino acids. The junction had 7 bases not matched to a gene; V was cut back by 2 bases and J by 5 bases. The CDR3: CASSQLLSGGDTQYF. CDR3 nucleotides: TGTGCCAGCAGCCAACTACTCTCAGGGGGAGATACGCAGTATTTT.

The CDR3 DNA follows: TGTGCCAGCAGTTTATCGGCTAGCGGGTACAATGAGCAGTTCTTC. Protein sequence: CASSLSASGYNEQFF. The J gene is TRBJ2-1, the V gene TRBV27; 8 nucleotides match TRBD2. Germline CDR1 reads MNHEY; CDR2 reads SMNVEV (reference sequence). This CDR3 contains 15 residues. Trimming removed 0 bases from V and 4 bases from J; junction bases left unmatched: 2.